The 24 T cell receptor beta chains in this list originate from one sample, sequenced in a study of blood T cell repertoires in COVID-19. Assay: immunoSEQ multiplex PCR; the TCRdb copy retains only in-frame clones and omits some. The table has hundreds of thousands of clones, roughly 84% seen once. What was sequenced was PBMCs or T cells enriched from blood (not recorded which). The receptors derive from a middle-aged woman who had recovered from COVID-19.

The chain's CDR3 is CASSSFSNEKLFF. CDR3 sequence (DNA): TGTGCCAGCAGTTCCTTCTCTAATGAAAAACTGTTTTTT. The rearrangement joins TRBV28 to TRBJ1-4; D is unresolved. Germline V gene sequence: CDR1 MDHEN, CDR2 SYDVKM. The CDR3 has 13 amino acids. The V and J ends lost 4 bases and 3 bases respectively, with 6 bases between them.

The CDR3 is CASRDRTGGNSPLHF. The CDR3 nucleotides read TGTGCCAGCAGGGACCGGACAGGGGGGAATTCACCCCTCCACTTT. The chain employs TRBV2 and TRBJ1-6; 10 positions match TRBD1. The CDR3 sequence is 15 residues long. J was trimmed by 7 bases and V by 6 bases; bases with no gene match: 6. Germline V gene sequence: CDR1 SNHLY, CDR2 FYNNEI.

V gene TRBV9 combines with J gene TRBJ1-4; 7 bases fit TRBD1. This CDR3 spans 15 amino acids. Germline assignment: CDR1 SGDLS and CDR2 YYNGEE. After removal of 4 bases from V and 8 bases from J, the junction contained 11 bases not matched to a gene. The CDR3 sequence is CASSFQGEVDEKLFF. CDR3 in DNA: TGTGCCAGCAGCTTTCAGGGGGAGGTAGACGAAAAACTGTTTTTT.

This clone showed up just once. This chain connects TRBV9 to TRBJ1-4; D ambiguous. V gave up 2 bases and J gave up 8 bases, with 16 bases separating them. Germline V gene lookup returns CDR1 SGDLS and CDR2 YYNGEE. This CDR3 comprises 15 residues. CDR3: CASSVRPTSTEKLFF. The DNA for the CDR3 is TGTGCCAGCAGCGTGCGGCCAACCAGCACCGAAAAACTGTTTTTT.

V is TRBV7-2 and J is TRBJ1-2; TRBD1 matches 9 bases. Trimming removed 7 bases from V and 5 bases from J; junction bases left unmatched: 2. Per the germline V gene, CDR1 is SGHTA and CDR2 is FQGNSA. The CDR3 covers 12 residues. The CDR3 spells CASTGTGYGYTF. For the CDR3, the DNA is TGTGCCAGCACCGGGACAGGGTATGGCTACACCTTC.

V is TRBV27 and J is TRBJ1-4; D call uncertain. Germline V gene sequence: CDR1 MNHEY, CDR2 SMNVEV (reference sequence). The CDR3 consists of 14 residues. V lost 3 bases and J 8 bases, leaving 13 bases between the germline ends. CDR3 DNA: TGTGCCAGCAGTTTCAGGCCTCTCCGGGAAAAACTGTTTTTT. This translates into CASSFRPLREKLFF.

The gene calls are TRBV5-1 and TRBJ2-7; 7 bases agree with TRBD1. After removal of 0 bases from V and 5 bases from J, the junction contained 5 bases not matched to a gene. Germline V lookup: CDR1 SGHRS, CDR2 YFSETQ. The length of the CDR3 is 14 residues. CDR3 sequence reads: CASSLGQGTHEQYF. The CDR3 nucleotides are TGCGCCAGCAGCTTGGGACAGGGAACCCACGAGCAGTACTTC. The full variable domain, with the rest looked up from reference TRBV5-1 and TRBJ2-7, is KAGVTQTPRYLIKTRGQQVTLSCSPISGHRSVSWYQQTPGQGLQFLFEYFSETQRNKGNFPGRFSGRQFSNSRSEMNVSTLELGDSALYLCASSLGQGTHEQYFGPGTRLTVT.

The chain has TRBV5-6 and TRBJ2-2, with TRBD2 matching over 8 bases. Germline trimming cut 0 bases from V and 3 bases from J; bases unmatched to any gene: 7. This CDR3 spans 17 amino acids. The germline V gene encodes CDR1 SGHDT and CDR2 YYEEEE. The CDR3 sequence is CASSLAGRGEDTGELFF. The CDR3 DNA sequence: TGTGCCAGCAGCTTGGCCGGGAGGGGTGAAGACACCGGGGAGCTGTTTTTT.

V and J are TRBV9 and TRBJ1-6, with TRBD1 matching over 10 bases. With V trimmed by 3 bases and J by 3 bases, 12 bases remained unmatched. This CDR3 has 19 residues. CDR1 is SGDLS and CDR2 is YYNGEE in the germline V gene. The DNA for the CDR3 is TGTGCCAGCAGCGATCGACAGGGGGCACCCCCTGGCTATAATTCACCCCTCCACTTT. Its translation: CASSDRQGAPPGYNSPLHF. The whole variable domain, filled in from reference TRBV9 and TRBJ1-6, reads DSGVTQTPKHLITATGQRVTLRCSPRSGDLSVYWYQQSLDQGLQFLIQYYNGEERAKGNILERFSAQQFPDLHSELNLSSLELGDSALYFCASSDRQGAPPGYNSPLHFGNGTRLTVT.

The rearrangement links TRBV2 to TRBJ2-3, with a possible D match to TRBD1 (6 bases). Germline CDR1 SNHLY, CDR2 FYNNEI. The V end lost 10 bases, the J end lost 4 bases, and 18 bases lay between the germline ends. This CDR3 is built from 14 residues. CDR3 amino acids: CAKKGVGSADTQYF. CDR3 bases: TGTGCCAAAAAGGGGGTCGGGTCGGCAGATACGCAGTATTTT.

The rearrangement links TRBV7-9 to TRBJ1-3; D is ambiguous. Trimming stripped 9 bases from V and 2 bases from J, with 14 bases between. This CDR3 has 14 amino acids. Germline-derived CDR1 and CDR2 are SEHNR and FQNEAQ (reference sequence). The CDR3 DNA reads TGTGCCAGAGTACGGGAGGCGCCTGGAAACACCATATATTTT. Amino acid sequence: CARVREAPGNTIYF.

V and J are TRBV27 and TRBJ2-5; no reliable D call. V shed 3 bases and J shed 4 bases, with 9 bases lying between them. Germline CDR1 MNHEY, CDR2 SMNVEV (reference sequence). This CDR3 contains 13 residues. CDR3 residues: CASSLAYLETQYF. The DNA of the CDR3 is TGTGCCAGCAGTTTGGCTTACCTAGAGACCCAGTACTTC.

The chain combines TRBV5-1 with TRBJ1-5; D not resolved. There are 16 residues in the CDR3. Germline V CDR1 and CDR2: SGHRS, YFSETQ. Trimming stripped 1 base from V and 10 bases from J, with 21 bases between. The CDR3 loop reads CASSLSWRRWIKPQHF. The CDR3, as DNA: TGCGCCAGCAGCTTGTCGTGGAGAAGGTGGATCAAACCCCAGCATTTT. Full variable domain (remainder filled in from reference TRBV5-1 and TRBJ1-5): KAGVTQTPRYLIKTRGQQVTLSCSPISGHRSVSWYQQTPGQGLQFLFEYFSETQRNKGNFPGRFSGRQFSNSRSEMNVSTLELGDSALYLCASSLSWRRWIKPQHFGDGTRLSIL.

V is TRBV7-2 and J is TRBJ1-2; D not certain. Trimming shortened V by 0 bases and J by 0 bases, and 14 bases separated the two germline ends. In germline, CDR1 is SGHTA, CDR2 FQGNSA. The CDR3 length is 17 residues. CDR3 nucleotide sequence: TGTGCCAGCAGCTTAGCGTTTGTGACGACAACTAACTATGGCTACACCTTC. This sequence encodes CASSLAFVTTTNYGYTF.

The chain combines TRBV19 with TRBJ2-5, with TRBD1 matching over 7 bases. Trimming cost V 7 bases and J 1 base; bases outside gene matches: 15. The CDR3 loop spans 17 amino acids. CDR1 and CDR2 (germline): LNHDA, SQIVND (reference sequence). The CDR3 is CASNMRQGVLPQETQYF. DNA of the CDR3: TGTGCCAGTAACATGCGGCAGGGGGTTTTACCCCAAGAGACCCAGTACTTC.

The CDR3 loop reads CASSSGGTDTQYF. The CDR3 DNA follows: TGTGCCAGCAGCTCAGGAGGGACAGATACGCAGTATTTT. The V gene is TRBV3-1 (or the pseudogene TRBV3-2), the J gene TRBJ2-3, with D possibly matching TRBD2 (6 bases). The CDR3 covers 13 residues. The germline gives CDR1 LGHDT, CDR2 YNNKEL (reference sequence). Trimming stripped 5 bases from V and 3 bases from J, with 9 bases between.

The chain has TRBV19 and TRBJ1-5, with TRBD1 as a possible D gene (6 bases). Trimming removed 0 bases at V and 5 bases at J, with 17 bases between. Germline CDR1 and CDR2: LNHDA and SQIVND (reference sequence). The CDR3 loop spans 17 amino acids. In DNA form, the CDR3 reads TGTGCCAGTAGTATAGAGGTTGGGGGCAGGGATTATCAGCCCCAGCATTTT. As protein: CASSIEVGGRDYQPQHF.

This sequence joins TRBV7-9 and TRBJ2-2; the D is unclear. Germline CDR1 is SEHNR and CDR2 is FQNEAQ (reference sequence). V was cut by 10 bases and J by 0 bases, with 6 bases left in between. This CDR3 region has 12 residues. The CDR3, as DNA: TGTGCCACCGAGACGAACACCGGGGAGCTGTTTTTT. Translating gives CATETNTGELFF.

As DNA, the CDR3 is TGTGCCACCAGTCCCTGGAGGGAAGAGACCCAGTACTTC. Protein product: CATSPWREETQYF. The chain carries TRBV24-1 and TRBJ2-5; maybe TRBD2 (6 bases). There are 13 residues in the CDR3. V was pared by 6 bases and J by 3 bases, with 10 bases between. Germline values: CDR1 KGHDR, CDR2 SFDVKD.

The chain carries TRBV4-1 and TRBJ2-1; 10 bases align to TRBD2. This CDR3 has 14 residues. The V and J ends lost 8 bases and 5 bases, in that order; junction bases with no gene match: 6. CDR1 and CDR2 from the germline V gene are MGHRA and YSYEKL. In DNA, the CDR3 is TGCGCCAGCCCACGACTAGCGGGTGACAATGAGCAGTTCTTC. It translates to CASPRLAGDNEQFF.

This chain uses TRBV7-9 with TRBJ2-1; D unresolved. Germline assignment: CDR1 SEHNR and CDR2 FQNEAQ (reference sequence). Trimming shortened V by 3 bases and J by 0 bases, and 6 bases separated the two germline ends. The CDR3 is 14 amino acids. DNA of the CDR3: TGTGCCAGCAGCTTTTTGCGCTCCTACAATGAGCAGTTCTTC. Its protein is CASSFLRSYNEQFF. The full variable domain, its missing parts supplied by reference TRBV7-9 and TRBJ2-1, is DTGVSQNPRHKITKRGQNVTFRCDPISEHNRLYWYRQTLGQGPEFLTYFQNEAQLEKSRLLSDRFSAERPKGSFSTLEIQRTEQGDSAMYLCASSFLRSYNEQFFGPGTRLTVL.

This chain links TRBV2 with TRBJ2-3; 12 nucleotides align to TRBD1. The V gene end was trimmed by 4 bases and the J gene end by 4 bases; junction bases not matched to a gene: 3. The CDR3 sequence is 15 residues long. Germline assignment: CDR1 SNHLY and CDR2 FYNNEI. The CDR3 reads CASSVGTGGPDTQYF. The DNA of the CDR3 is TGTGCCAGCAGTGTTGGGACAGGGGGCCCAGATACGCAGTATTTT.

This sequence joins TRBV30 and TRBJ1-4; D is ambiguous. There are 14 residues in the CDR3. Germline CDR1 GTSNPN, CDR2 SVGIG (reference sequence). Trimming removed 1 base from V and 7 bases from J, with 13 bases in between. The CDR3 sequence is CAWSDEGLSEKLFF. CDR3 in DNA: TGTGCCTGGAGTGACGAGGGCTTGAGTGAAAAACTGTTTTTT.

The chain couples TRBV28 to TRBJ2-7; D is perhaps TRBD2 (6 bases). CDR3 length equals 17 residues. CDR1 is MDHEN, CDR2 SYDVKM, per germline. V lost 4 bases to trimming and J lost 1 base, with 20 bases between them. Here the CDR3 reads CASSSALRGKGSYEQYF. CDR3 DNA sequence: TGTGCCAGCAGTTCAGCGCTCCGGGGGAAGGGGTCCTACGAGCAGTACTTC.